A single T cell receptor (beta chain) is shown here with its context. Its matching antigen is unknown. These data belong to a study of T cell repertoires in cytomegalovirus infection. TCRdb itself ran the reads through MiXCR, one entry per CDR3 protein. The data contain 60,000 to 80,000 distinct CDR3 sequences, over 20% of them singletons. V was cut by 3 bases and J by 7 bases, with 7 bases left in between. This CDR3 contains 12 residues. Germline V CDR1 and CDR2: MNHEY, SMNVEV (reference sequence). The sequence was collected from a human donor in good health (CMV status not recorded). Some clones in this sample may be carry-over from other donors' samples. The chain employs TRBV27 and TRBJ2-1; D uncertain. The sample in question was CD8+ T cells from cultured PBMCs, obtained from culture after CMV antigen stimulation. CDR3 sequence: CASSFNANEQFF. CDR3 in DNA: TGTGCCAGCAGTTTTAATGCGAATGAGCAGTTCTTC.